What follows describes a single TCR beta chain. The V gene's germline CDR1 is MNHNS and CDR2 SASEGT. Deletions cut 6 bases from V and 7 bases from J, with 9 bases between. The CDR3 runs 11 residues. These data are taken from a study of cytomegalovirus exposure and HLA in healthy donors. Researchers ran the PCR with 60 Vbeta and 13 Jbeta primers. This table comes from immunoSEQ multiplex PCR, and its TCRdb copy is limited to in-frame clones, with some not included. This table has more than 100,000 clones, around 84% appearing once. This chain joins TRBV6-1 and TRBJ1-2; D gene ambiguous. The sample consisted of PBMCs. This clonotype was obtained from a young woman in good health and CMV-seropositive. The CDR3 loop is CASSQSGGYTF. The CDR3 DNA follows: TGTGCCAGCAGCCAATCAGGTGGCTACACCTTC.